This T cell receptor (beta chain) is from a study of cytomegalovirus exposure and HLA in healthy donors. Points from the study as a whole: Among TCR beta chains, those listed as cytomegalovirus-associated numbered about 150.

Measured with immunoSEQ multiplex PCR; TCRdb has only the in-frame clones, and not every one. The table shows about 140,000 clones, with roughly nine tenths occurring only once. This clone was seen ten or more times. Its antigen is not identified. The J segment lost 2 bases and the V segment lost 5 bases, leaving 8 bases of the junction unmatched. Looked up from germline, CDR1 is SGHAT and CDR2 is FQNNGV. The CDR3 is 16 residues long. The rearrangement uses TRBV11-2 and TRBJ2-7, with 11 bases matching TRBD2. This clonotype was sampled from a man younger than 35 in good health and CMV-seronegative. Sequencing input: PBMCs. This CDR3 reads CASSQLSGGDAYEQYF. CDR3 nucleotide sequence: TGTGCCAGCAGCCAGCTTAGCGGGGGGGATGCCTACGAGCAGTACTTC.